The following is a T cell receptor beta chain sequence with its context. Its antigen is as yet unknown. Using immunoSEQ multiplex PCR, the repertoire was profiled, and TCRdb retains in-frame clones only, with some absent. The sample includes around 120,000 clones, about 86% of them seen just once. No infections or other immune events were documented during collection. This entry belongs to a study of identifying expanded T cells in peripheral blood. Study-wide findings and caveats: Variance in clone template counts between roughly two-week samples significantly increased with total template count across all healthy donors. Over about two and four weeks, about 17 and 20 clones changed, versus more than 1 between replicates.

CDR1 and CDR2 (germline): MDHEN, SYDVKM. The CDR3 totals 16 residues. After removal of 2 bases from V and 2 bases from J, the junction contained 6 bases not matched to a gene. The rearrangement uses TRBV28 and TRBJ2-5; 9 bases agree with TRBD2. The sequence was obtained from a person between 18 and 75 years old in good health. Sequencing was carried out using blood. The CDR3 sequence: CASSLARAGGQETQYF. The CDR3 DNA is TGTGCCAGCAGTTTAGCTAGGGCGGGGGGGCAAGAGACCCAGTACTTC. Based on the CDR3 plus reference TRBV28 and TRBJ2-5, the full variable domain is DVKVTQSSRYLVKRTGEKVFLECVQDMDHENMFWYRQDPGLGLRLIYFSYDVKMKEKGDIPEGYSVSREKKERFSLILESASTNQTSMYLCASSLARAGGQETQYFGPGTRLLVL.